This T cell receptor (beta chain) emerged from a study of Graves' ophthalmopathy and Graves' hyperthyroidism. Beta-chain TCR CDR3 regions were amplified from RNA transcripts. HTBI-primed first-round RT-PCR preceded second-round multiplex PCR. One entry per CDR3 protein, called by TCRdb with MiXCR from the multiplex PCR reads. The sample has hundreds of thousands of distinct CDR3 sequences; around 20% are singletons. About this clonotype: This may be a read error: a much more frequent sequence differs by one nucleotide.

Stable hyperthyroidism denotes an absence of ophthalmopathy throughout 18 months of follow-up. People with hyperthyroidism were aged 18 to 65 and newly diagnosed, under 2 months' duration. Looked up from germline, CDR1 is MDHEN and CDR2 is SYDVKM. The CDR3 runs to 15 residues. Input material: peripheral blood. The receptor was isolated from a woman under 30 with stable Graves' hyperthyroidism. V usage is TRBV28 and J usage is TRBJ2-5; a possible D gene is TRBD2 (6 bases). This chain's CDR3 is CASSLVTGGRETKYF. The CDR3 region has the DNA TGTGCCAGCAGTTTGGTGACCGGGGGTCGAGAGACCAAGTACTTC.